Sequencing of this T cell receptor (beta chain) was carried out in a study of regulatory T cells in long-lasting Graves disease. Many counts were recorded for this clonotype. Time point reported: persistent/refractory GD, antithyroid drugs over 5 years with positive TRAb. The authors made the TCR library using RNA they extracted from PBMCs. For TCR beta, libraries came from iRepertoire HTBI primers and Arm-PCR of CDR3 regions. A single record per CDR3 protein comes from TCRdb applying MiXCR to the multiplex PCR reads. The sample carries 600,000 to 850,000 distinct CDR3 sequences, around 32% recorded once. The CDR3 spans 16 residues. The J segment lost 4 bases and the V segment lost 11 bases, leaving 15 bases of the junction unmatched.

The J gene is TRBJ1-2, the V gene TRBV12-3 or TRBV12-4, with 11 bases fitting TRBD1. The sample in question was peripheral blood mononuclear cells (PBMCs), obtained when the disease was refractory, from a patient treated with antithyroid drugs. The clonotype originates from a female donor with Graves disease. Here the CDR3 DNA reads TGTGCCGCGGCGGGGTTAACCGGGACAGGGGGCTATGGCTACACCTTC. It is translated as CAAAGLTGTGGYGYTF.